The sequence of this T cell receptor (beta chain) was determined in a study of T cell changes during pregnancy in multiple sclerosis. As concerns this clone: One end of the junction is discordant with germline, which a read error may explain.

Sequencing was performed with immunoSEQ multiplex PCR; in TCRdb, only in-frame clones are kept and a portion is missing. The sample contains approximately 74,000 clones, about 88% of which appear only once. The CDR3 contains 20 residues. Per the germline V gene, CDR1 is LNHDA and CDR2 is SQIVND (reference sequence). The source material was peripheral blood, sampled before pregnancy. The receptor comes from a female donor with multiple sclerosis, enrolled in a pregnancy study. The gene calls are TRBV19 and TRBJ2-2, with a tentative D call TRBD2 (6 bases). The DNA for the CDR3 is TGTGCCAGTAGTACCCCCCTCCCGGGAGCAACAGCCCGAAACACCGAGGAGCTGTTTTTT. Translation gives CASSTPLPGATARNTEELFF. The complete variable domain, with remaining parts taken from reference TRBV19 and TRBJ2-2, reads DGGITQSPKYLFRKEGQNVTLSCEQNLNHDAMYWYRQDPGQGLRLIYYSQIVNDFQKGDIAEGYSVSREKKESFPLTVTSAQKNPTAFYLCASSTPLPGATARNTEELFFGEGSRLTVL.